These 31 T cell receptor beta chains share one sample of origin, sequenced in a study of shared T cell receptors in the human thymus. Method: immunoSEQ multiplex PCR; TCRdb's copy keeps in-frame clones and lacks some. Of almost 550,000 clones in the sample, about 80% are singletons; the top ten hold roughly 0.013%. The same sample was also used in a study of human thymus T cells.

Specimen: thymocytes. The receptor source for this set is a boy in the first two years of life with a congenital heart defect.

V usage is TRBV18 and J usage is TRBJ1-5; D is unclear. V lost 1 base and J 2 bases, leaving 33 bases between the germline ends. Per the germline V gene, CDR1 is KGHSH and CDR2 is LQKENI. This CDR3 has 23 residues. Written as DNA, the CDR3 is TGTGCCAGCTCACCACAAGGACGACGCAGACGGGGTAGATTGAGCTTTGGCAATCAGCCCCAGCATTTT. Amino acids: CASSPQGRRRRGRLSFGNQPQHF.

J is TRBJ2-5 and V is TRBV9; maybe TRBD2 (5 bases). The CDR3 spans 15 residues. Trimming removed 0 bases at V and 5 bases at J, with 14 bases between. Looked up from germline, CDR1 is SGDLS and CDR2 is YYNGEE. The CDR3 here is CASSVVGDRRETQYF. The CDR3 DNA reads TGTGCCAGCAGCGTAGTCGGGGATCGGCGGGAGACCCAGTACTTC.

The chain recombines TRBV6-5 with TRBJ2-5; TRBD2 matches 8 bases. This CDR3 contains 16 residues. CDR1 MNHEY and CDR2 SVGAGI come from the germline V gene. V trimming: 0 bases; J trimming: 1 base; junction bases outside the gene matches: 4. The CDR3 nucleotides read TGTGCCAGCAGTTACTCGGAGCTAGCGGGCCAAGAGACCCAGTACTTC. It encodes CASSYSELAGQETQYF.

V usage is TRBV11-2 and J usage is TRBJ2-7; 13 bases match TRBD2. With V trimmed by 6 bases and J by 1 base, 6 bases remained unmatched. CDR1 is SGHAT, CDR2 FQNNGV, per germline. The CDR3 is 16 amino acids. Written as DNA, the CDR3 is TGTGCCAGCAGTGAGTCGACTAGCGGGAGGTCCTACGAGCAGTACTTC. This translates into CASSESTSGRSYEQYF.

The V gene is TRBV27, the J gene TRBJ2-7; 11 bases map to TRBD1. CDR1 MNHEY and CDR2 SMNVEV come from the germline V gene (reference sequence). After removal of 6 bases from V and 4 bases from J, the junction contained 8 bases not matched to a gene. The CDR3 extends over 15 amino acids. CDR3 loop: CASRQSGTGGYEQYF. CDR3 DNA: TGTGCCAGCAGACAATCCGGGACAGGGGGTTACGAGCAGTACTTC.

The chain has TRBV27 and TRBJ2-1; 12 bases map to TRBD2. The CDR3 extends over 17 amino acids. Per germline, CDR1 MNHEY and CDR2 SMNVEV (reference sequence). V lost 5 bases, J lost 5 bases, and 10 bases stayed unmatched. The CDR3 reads CASSGTSGWGGHNEQFF. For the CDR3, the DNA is TGTGCCAGCAGTGGGACTAGCGGGTGGGGGGGACACAATGAGCAGTTCTTC.

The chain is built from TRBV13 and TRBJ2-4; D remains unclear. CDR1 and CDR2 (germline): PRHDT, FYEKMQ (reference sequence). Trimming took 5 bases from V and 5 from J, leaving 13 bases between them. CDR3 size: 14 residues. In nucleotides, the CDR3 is TGTGCCAGCAGCAGCCGTGTGGTCGAAAACATTCAGTACTTC. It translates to CASSSRVVENIQYF. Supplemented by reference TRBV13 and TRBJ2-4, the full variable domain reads AAGVIQSPRHLIKEKRETATLKCYPIPRHDTVYWYQQGPGQDPQFLISFYEKMQSDKGSIPDRFSAQQFSDYHSELNMSSLELGDSALYFCASSSRVVENIQYFGAGTRLSVL.

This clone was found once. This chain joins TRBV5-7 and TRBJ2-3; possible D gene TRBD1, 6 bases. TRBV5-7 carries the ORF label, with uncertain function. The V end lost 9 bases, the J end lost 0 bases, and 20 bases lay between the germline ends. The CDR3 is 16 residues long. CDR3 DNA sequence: TGTGCCACCCAGTCGGACAGATCTTTTAGCACAGATACGCAGTATTTT. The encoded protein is CATQSDRSFSTDTQYF.

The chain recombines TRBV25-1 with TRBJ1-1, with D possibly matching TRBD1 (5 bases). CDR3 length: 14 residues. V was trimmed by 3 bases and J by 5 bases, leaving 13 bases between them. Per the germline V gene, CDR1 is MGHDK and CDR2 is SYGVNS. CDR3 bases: TGTGCCAGCAGTGAGGAGGGACGGAGGACTGAAGCTTTCTTT. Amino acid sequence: CASSEEGRRTEAFF. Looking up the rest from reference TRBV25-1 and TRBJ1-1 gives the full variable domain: EADIYQTPRYLVIGTGKKITLECSQTMGHDKMYWYQQDPGMELHLIHYSYGVNSTEKGDLSSESTVSRIRTEHFPLTLESARPSHTSQYLCASSEEGRRTEAFFGQGTRLTVV.

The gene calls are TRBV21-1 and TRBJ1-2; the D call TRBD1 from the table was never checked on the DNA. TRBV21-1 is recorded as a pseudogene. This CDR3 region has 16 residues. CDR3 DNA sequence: TGTGCCAGCAGCGCCCTGGGACAGGGGTTTAACTATGGCTACACCTTC. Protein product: CASSALGQGFNYGYTF.

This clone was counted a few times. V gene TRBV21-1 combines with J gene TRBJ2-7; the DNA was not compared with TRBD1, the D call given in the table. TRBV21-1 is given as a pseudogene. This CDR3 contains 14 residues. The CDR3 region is CASSRSRGLYEQYF. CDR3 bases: TGTGCCAGCAGCCGCAGCAGGGGGCTGTACGAGCAGTACTTC.

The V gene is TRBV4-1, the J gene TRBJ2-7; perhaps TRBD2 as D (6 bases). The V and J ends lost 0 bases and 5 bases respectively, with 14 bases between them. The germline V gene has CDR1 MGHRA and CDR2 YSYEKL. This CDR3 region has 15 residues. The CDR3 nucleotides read TGCGCCAGCAGCCAAGAGACTGGGGGGTTCGACGAGCAGTACTTC. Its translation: CASSQETGGFDEQYF.

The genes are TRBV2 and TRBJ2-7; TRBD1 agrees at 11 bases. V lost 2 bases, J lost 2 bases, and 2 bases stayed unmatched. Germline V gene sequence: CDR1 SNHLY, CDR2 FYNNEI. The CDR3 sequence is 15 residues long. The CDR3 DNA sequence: TGTGCCAGCAGTGAAACGGGACAGGGGGCCTACGAGCAGTACTTC. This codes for CASSETGQGAYEQYF.

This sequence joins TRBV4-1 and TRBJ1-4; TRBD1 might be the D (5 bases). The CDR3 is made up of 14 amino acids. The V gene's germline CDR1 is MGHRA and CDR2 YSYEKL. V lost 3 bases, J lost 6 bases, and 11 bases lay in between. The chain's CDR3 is CASSHGRVDEKLFF. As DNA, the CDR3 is TGCGCCAGCAGCCATGGCAGGGTCGATGAAAAACTGTTTTTT.

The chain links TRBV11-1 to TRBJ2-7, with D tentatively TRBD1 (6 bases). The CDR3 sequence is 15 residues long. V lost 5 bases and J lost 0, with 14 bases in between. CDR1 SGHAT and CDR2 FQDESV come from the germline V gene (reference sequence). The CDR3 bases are TGTGCCAGCAGCCTGGGCCCAGGGGTCTCCTACGAGCAGTACTTC. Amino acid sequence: CASSLGPGVSYEQYF.

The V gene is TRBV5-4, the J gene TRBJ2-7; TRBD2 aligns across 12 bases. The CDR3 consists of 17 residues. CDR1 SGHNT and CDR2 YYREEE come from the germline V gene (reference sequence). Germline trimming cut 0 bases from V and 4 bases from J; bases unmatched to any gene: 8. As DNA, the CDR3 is TGTGCCAGCAGCTTGGGAACTAGCGGGGGGCTGGGGTACGAGCAGTACTTC. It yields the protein CASSLGTSGGLGYEQYF.

The DNA for the CDR3 is TGCGCCAGCAAGGGGGACAGGGGGGGAGAGACCCAGTACTTC. This translates into CASKGDRGGETQYF. The rearrangement uses TRBV5-1 and TRBJ2-5, with 11 bases aligning to TRBD1. V lost 6 bases and J lost 4; bases outside the gene matches: 5. This CDR3 has 14 amino acids. From germline, CDR1 is SGHRS and CDR2 YFSETQ.

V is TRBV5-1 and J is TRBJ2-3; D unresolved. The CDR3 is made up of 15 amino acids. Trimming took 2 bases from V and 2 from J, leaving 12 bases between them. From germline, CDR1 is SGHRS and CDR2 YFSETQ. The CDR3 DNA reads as TGCGCCAGCAGCTTTACATACCAGAACACAGATACGCAGTATTTT. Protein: CASSFTYQNTDTQYF.

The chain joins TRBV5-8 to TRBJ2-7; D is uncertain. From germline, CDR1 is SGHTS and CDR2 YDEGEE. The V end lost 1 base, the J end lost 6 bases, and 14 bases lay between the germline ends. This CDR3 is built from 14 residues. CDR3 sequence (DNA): TGTGCCAGCAGCTTGTGGCAGGCCTTGGTCGAGCAGTACTTC. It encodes CASSLWQALVEQYF.

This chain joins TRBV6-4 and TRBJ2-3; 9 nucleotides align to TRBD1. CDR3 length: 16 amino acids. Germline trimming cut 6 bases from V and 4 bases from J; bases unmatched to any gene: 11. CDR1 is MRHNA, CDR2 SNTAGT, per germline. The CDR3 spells CASSLGQGIWSDTQYF. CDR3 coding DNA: TGTGCCAGCAGCCTCGGACAGGGGATTTGGTCAGATACGCAGTATTTT.

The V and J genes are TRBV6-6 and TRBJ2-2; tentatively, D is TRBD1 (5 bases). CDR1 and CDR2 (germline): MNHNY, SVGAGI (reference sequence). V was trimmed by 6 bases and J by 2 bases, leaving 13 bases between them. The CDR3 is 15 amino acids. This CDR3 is CASSPKTGNTGELFF. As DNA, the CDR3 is TGTGCCAGCAGCCCTAAAACAGGAAACACCGGGGAGCTGTTTTTT.

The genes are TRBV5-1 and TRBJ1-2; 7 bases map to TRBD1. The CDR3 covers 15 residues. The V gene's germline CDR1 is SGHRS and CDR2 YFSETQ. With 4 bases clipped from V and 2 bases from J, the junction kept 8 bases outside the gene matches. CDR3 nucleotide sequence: TGCGCCAGCAGCCCCCCGACAGGGTGGAACTATGGCTACACCTTC. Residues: CASSPPTGWNYGYTF.

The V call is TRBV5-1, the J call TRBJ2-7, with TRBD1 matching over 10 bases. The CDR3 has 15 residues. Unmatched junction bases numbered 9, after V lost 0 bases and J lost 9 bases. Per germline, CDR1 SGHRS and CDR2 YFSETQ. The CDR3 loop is CASSLESGTGEVQYF. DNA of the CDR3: TGCGCCAGCAGCTTGGAATCAGGGACAGGGGAGGTGCAGTACTTC.

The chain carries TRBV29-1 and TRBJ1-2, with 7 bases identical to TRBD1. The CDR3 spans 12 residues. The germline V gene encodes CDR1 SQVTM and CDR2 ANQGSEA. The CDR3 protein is CSGVTQGLGYTF. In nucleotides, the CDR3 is TGCTCCGGGGTTACACAGGGGCTCGGCTACACCTTC.

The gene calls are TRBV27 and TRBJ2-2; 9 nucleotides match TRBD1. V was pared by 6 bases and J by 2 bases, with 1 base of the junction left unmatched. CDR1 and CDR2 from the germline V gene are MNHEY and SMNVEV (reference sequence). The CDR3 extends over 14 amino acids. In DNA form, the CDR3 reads TGTGCCAGCAGGGGACAGGGAAACACCGGGGAGCTGTTTTTT. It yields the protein CASRGQGNTGELFF.

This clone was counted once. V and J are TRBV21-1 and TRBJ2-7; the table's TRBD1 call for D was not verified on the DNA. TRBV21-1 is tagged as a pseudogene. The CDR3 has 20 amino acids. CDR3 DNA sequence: TGTGCCCGAACCACCCCCTACTCGGACAGGGGAGAGGAGGACTCCTACGAGCAGTACTTC. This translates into CARTTPYSDRGEEDSYEQYF.

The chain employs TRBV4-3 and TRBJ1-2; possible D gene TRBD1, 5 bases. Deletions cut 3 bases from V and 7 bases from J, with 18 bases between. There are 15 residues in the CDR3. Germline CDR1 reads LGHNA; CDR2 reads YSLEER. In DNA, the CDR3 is TGCGCCAGCAGCCACCGACGACAGCCAAGGGGTGGCTACACCTTC. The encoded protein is CASSHRRQPRGGYTF.

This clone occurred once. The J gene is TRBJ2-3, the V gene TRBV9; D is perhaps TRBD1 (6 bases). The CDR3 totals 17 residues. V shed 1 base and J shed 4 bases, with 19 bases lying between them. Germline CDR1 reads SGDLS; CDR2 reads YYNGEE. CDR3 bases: TGTGCCAGCAGCGTATCTCCCGTCGACAGGACTTCAGATACGCAGTATTTT. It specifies CASSVSPVDRTSDTQYF. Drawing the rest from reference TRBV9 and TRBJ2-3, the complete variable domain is DSGVTQTPKHLITATGQRVTLRCSPRSGDLSVYWYQQSLDQGLQFLIQYYNGEERAKGNILERFSAQQFPDLHSELNLSSLELGDSALYFCASSVSPVDRTSDTQYFGPGTRLTVL.

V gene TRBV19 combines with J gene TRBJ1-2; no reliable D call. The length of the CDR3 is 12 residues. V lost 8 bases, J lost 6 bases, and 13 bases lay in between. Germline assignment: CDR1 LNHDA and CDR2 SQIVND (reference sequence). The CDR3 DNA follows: TGTGCCAGTCGTCCAAGCGGCGATGGCTACACCTTC. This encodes CASRPSGDGYTF.

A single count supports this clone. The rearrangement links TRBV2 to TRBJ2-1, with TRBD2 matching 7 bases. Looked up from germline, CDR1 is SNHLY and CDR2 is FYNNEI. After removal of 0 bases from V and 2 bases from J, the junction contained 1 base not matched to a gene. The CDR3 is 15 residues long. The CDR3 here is CASSEAGGTYNEQFF. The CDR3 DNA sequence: TGTGCCAGCAGTGAAGCGGGAGGGACCTACAATGAGCAGTTCTTC.

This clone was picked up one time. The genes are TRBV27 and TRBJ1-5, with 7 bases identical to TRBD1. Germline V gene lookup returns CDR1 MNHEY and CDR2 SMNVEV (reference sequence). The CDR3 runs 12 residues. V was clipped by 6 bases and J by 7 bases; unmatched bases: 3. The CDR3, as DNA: TGTGCCAGCAGGGTACAGGGGCAGCCCCAGCATTTT. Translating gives CASRVQGQPQHF.